One and the same sample provided the 7 T cell receptor beta chains below, sequenced in a study of T cells in women clearing cervical HPV infection. The method was immunoSEQ multiplex PCR; TCRdb's version includes in-frame clones alone and lacks a portion of them. The table for this sample gives around 39,000 clones. The sequenced sample was blood buffy coat. The receptors come from a woman aged 18 to 69 with a cervical HPV16 infection that either progressed to CIN3+ or cleared (not recorded which).

A remark on this clone: The CDR3 extends 3 residues past the end of the read, so its final part is completed from the germline J gene. V and J are TRBV6-2 or TRBV6-3 and TRBJ2-3; maybe TRBD2 (5 bases). Germline CDR1 is MNHEY and CDR2 is SVGEGT. The CDR3 spans 16 residues. CDR3 DNA, as far as it was read: TGTGCCAGCAGTCAGAACCCGGACTCTGGCAATCAGCCG. As protein: CASSQNPDSGNQP. The full-length CDR3 reads as CASSQNPDSGNQPQYF.

As regards this clone: The DNA ends 3 residues before the CDR3 does, and the rest of the CDR3 is filled in from the germline J gene. The chain is built from TRBV10-3 and TRBJ2-3; 8 bases are shared with TRBD2. This CDR3 region has 15 residues. The junction had 2 bases not matched to a gene; V was cut back by 0 bases and J by 3 bases. CDR1 is ENHRY, CDR2 SYGVKD, per germline. CDR3 residues: CAISESGGATDTQYF. The CDR3 DNA, read in part, is TGTGCCATCAGTGAGTCCGGGGGGGCGACAGATACG.

As regards this clone: Sequencing ends 3 residues short of the CDR3 end; the germline J gene provides the rest. The gene calls are TRBV19 and TRBJ1-2; TRBD1 might be the D (5 bases). CDR3 size: 16 residues. The V gene's germline CDR1 is LNHDA and CDR2 SQIVND (reference sequence). The CDR3 bases that were read are TGTGCCAGTAGTGCCTCTAGCGGGGACTCCTACAATGAC. Translation gives CASSASSGDSYND. The whole CDR3 region reads CASSASSGDSYNDYTF.

This CDR3 is CASSIQGETQYF. Incomplete CDR3 DNA: TGTGCCAGTAGTATACAGGGGGAGACC. The chain joins TRBV19 to TRBJ2-5; perhaps TRBD1 as D (6 bases). The CDR3 end is not reached by the read, which stops 3 residues before it; the germline J gene fills it in. V was cut by 2 bases and J by 5 bases, with 6 bases left in between. CDR3 length equals 12 residues. Germline V gene sequence: CDR1 LNHDA, CDR2 SQIVND (reference sequence). The whole variable domain, remainder taken from reference TRBV19 and TRBJ2-5, is DGGITQSPKYLFRKEGQNVTLSCEQNLNHDAMYWYRQDPGQGLRLIYYSQIVNDFQKGDIAEGYSVSREKKESFPLTVTSAQKNPTAFYLCASSIQGETQYFGPGTRLLVL.

A remark on this clone: The read ends 3 residues shy of where the CDR3 ends; the end is completed using the germline J gene. The V call is TRBV5-5, the J call TRBJ2-7, with 7 bases fitting TRBD2. J was trimmed by 5 bases and V by 4 bases; bases with no gene match: 6. Germline assignment: CDR1 SGHKS and CDR2 YYEKEE (reference sequence). The CDR3 loop spans 13 amino acids. CDR3 bases read: TGTGCCAGCAGCCGACTAGCTCCTAACGAG. It specifies CASSRLAPNE. The entire CDR3 reads CASSRLAPNEQYF.

With regard to this clone: The observed sequence ends 3 residues before the CDR3 terminus, with the missing tail filled in from the germline J gene. The rearrangement links TRBV7-9 to TRBJ2-2; no clear D gene. Germline assignment: CDR1 SEHNR and CDR2 FQNEAQ (reference sequence). The CDR3 spans 15 residues. CDR3 sequence reads: CASSLGANSNEKLFF. CDR3 bases read: TGTGCCAGCAGCTTAGGCGCGAATTCTAATGAAAAG.

Note on this clone: The read ends 3 residues early relative to the CDR3; the germline J gene fills the gap. The chain is built from TRBV18 and TRBJ1-1; the D gene is possibly TRBD1 (6 bases). V was pared by 5 bases and J by 1 base, with 8 bases between. Germline-derived CDR1 and CDR2 are KGHSH and LQKENI. The CDR3 covers 13 residues. The covered CDR3 bases are TGTGCCAGCTCAACAGGGTCGAACACTGAA. This encodes CASSTGSNTE. The CDR3, in full, reads CASSTGSNTEAFF.